This TCR beta chain was obtained from a study of cytomegalovirus exposure and HLA in healthy donors (TCRdb year 2017). Background for the entire study: According to an earlier analysis of 550 to 750 of the donors, 150 million to 200 million T cells yielded 100 million or so unique TCR beta sequences and approximately 300 Gb of sequence data. An early release that covered some 640 HLA-typed donors contained approximately 300 gigabases of sequencing data and tens of millions of unique TCR sequences. Among the approximately 400 genotyped donors, approximately 77% belonged to the genetic ancestry cluster associated with self-reported Caucasian donors. The study was designed to test whether signatures of past pathogen exposure could be identified by cataloging public T cell receptors. The study used immunosequencing to profile the T cell repertoires of approximately 630 subjects and linked those repertoires to cytomegalovirus serostatus. Besides the first cohort of about 730 subjects, a separate validation cohort made up of 120 different subjects was used. To predict cytomegalovirus infection status, the study combined high-throughput TCR immunosequencing, statistical association of individual TCRs with disease status, and machine learning. To study patterns of TCR occurrence, a later analysis re-analyzed previously published TCR beta repertoires from several hundred donors and added high-resolution HLA genotyping. In the later analysis, no new phenotypic data were used to find candidate immune exposures; instead, reliance was placed on TCR beta sequences and their occurrence across donors. An earlier analysis of 500 to 750 of the donors applied high-throughput TCR beta sequencing to assess whether each TCR beta V gene segment acted as functional or pseudogenic. Donor age, sex, ethnicity and CMV serostatus were compiled together with the repertoire data. A later genetic analysis took genome-wide SNP genotypes for 398 of the 666 donors and used that subset as a discovery cohort. All discovery cohort repertoires had been generated on a single sequencing platform. Both class I and class II loci were covered by HLA typing, at four-digit resolution. The number of donors typed differed by locus, with 629-630 for A, B, C, DRB1 and DQB1, about 500 for DQA1, 606 for DPA1, and around 450 for DPB1. Four to six DR-DQ haplotypes were handled as single units for association and clustering, since linkage in the cohort was strong. On average, around 240,000 unique TCR beta nucleotide sequences were sequenced per donor among 350 to 400 genotyped donors of the cohort, with roughly 18% of those sequences being non-productive. What the study reported, not specific to this receptor: In a later analysis, TCR association rates were found to vary across HLA loci, with the most associated TCRs seen for DRB1 alleles and the fewest for HLA-C alleles. In vitro tests confirmed that three of the cytomegalovirus-associated TCR beta chains recognize cytomegalovirus antigens. In an earlier analysis of some 500 of the donors, most TCR beta V segments appeared in productive rearrangements about 90% or about 30% of the time, broadly matching IMGT annotations. The study gave a list of about 160 TCR beta chains associated with cytomegalovirus. A later analysis associated about 16,000 TCR beta sequences with specific HLA alleles at a false discovery rate of 0.05. A later analysis found that HLA-associated TCR beta chains were more clonally expanded and had lower generation probabilities than equally common non-associated chains. HLA typing was unavailable for some donors at each locus, so association tests used only the typed subset. A later genetic analysis reported fewer N-insertions in productive TCRs among donors in an Asian-associated ancestry cluster than the roughly 670-donor mean. The cohort was sequenced for TCR beta chains only, and without alpha or paired-chain data the features that could be detected were limited. Most TCR sequences were observed very rarely across donors, whereas some public TCRs were present in many individuals. Because the 87-base-pair reads could not distinguish some IMGT-functional V segments, including TRBV6-2 and TRBV6-3, those segments were excluded. Roughly uniform sequencing depth across donors was assumed in presence/absence analyses, although this assumption may not hold. Cytomegalovirus status was reported to be diagnosed by the classifier with high specificity and sensitivity in both the original and validation cohorts. The earlier analysis of a few hundred of the donors excluded around 17 rarely observed V segments, including chromosome 9 orphons, because counts were too low. It was suggested by the authors that the approach could potentially be generalized to other disease states and immunological phenotypes. Linkage disequilibrium might explain the correlated functional status among segregating V segments, but an unknown experimental factor could not be ruled out. According to a later analysis, parvovirus B19, influenza, CMV and Epstein-Barr virus appeared linked to several top co-occurrence clusters. Strong co-occurrence of HLA alleles, especially DR and DQ, made assigning TCR associations to individual alleles difficult. In a later genetic analysis, a missense DCLRE1C variant was associated with V-gene and J-gene trimming of TCR beta chains, and the association was replicated in an independent cohort. A further reported finding was that TCR beta sequences accurately predicted the HLA-A and HLA-B alleles for most subjects in the first cohort. The only immune exposure information available for the cohort was CMV serostatus. Most CMV-associated TCR beta chains appeared to be HLA-restricted in a later analysis, and the HLA associations seemed to be driven largely by CMV exposure. The sequencing pipeline was judged likely to have produced a cluster of highly shared sequence variants as a technical artifact.

CDR1 SQVTM and CDR2 ANQGSEA are derived from the germline V gene. V loses 1 base at its end and J loses 1 base; junction bases beyond the gene matches: 7. The CDR3, cysteine through phenylalanine, is 17 amino acids long. Of all the DNA, just the CDR3 is kept, 51 bases in frame from base 1. To note about this clone: This receptor's antigen is unknown. One base away there is no much larger clone; base qualities are not given.

Preparation of the library involved the immunoSEQ multiplex PCR assay. For the multiplex PCR, a mixture combining 60 forward primers for TCR Vbeta segments and 13 reverse primers for TCR Jbeta segments was used. Amplification of the CDR3 region of rearranged TCR beta genes was performed with a multiplex PCR assay on genomic DNA. On the Illumina HiSeq System, the amplified TCR beta libraries were sequenced as 87-base-pair reads. The study's processing was this. A later analysis counted about 80 million unique TCR beta chains across the 550 to 700 repertoires, and about 10 million of these chains were shared by at least two donors. Raw reads were error-corrected and collapsed into unique sequences with a nearest-neighbor algorithm that merged closely related sequences to remove PCR and sequencing errors. To assign V, D and J gene segments, CDR3 sequences were aligned to IMGT reference sequences. For a sequence to be retained, a match of at least six nucleotides to both a V gene segment and a J gene segment was required. A rearrangement was called productive if the CDR3 had no stop codons and remained in frame with V and J, and every other rearrangement was called non-productive. Following IMGT convention, CDR3 was defined as the stretch from the second conserved V-encoded cysteine up to the conserved J-encoded phenylalanine. The earlier analysis of about 570 of the donors excluded any sequence lacking an unambiguous match to a single V gene segment. An earlier analysis of fewer than 650 of the donors classified V segments as functional when productive rearrangements were above 56.7% and as segregating when the standard deviation between donors was above 5%. To diagnose cytomegalovirus status from the catalog of TCR beta chain sequences, a statistical classification framework was built. In a later analysis, V and J genes were assigned by comparing TCR nucleotide sequences against IMGT/GENE-DB human TR gene sequences. Using the TCRdist pipeline, a later analysis assigned CDR3 sequences along with most-parsimonious VDJ recombination scenarios. A later analysis defined each TCR beta chain by its CDR3 amino acid sequence plus V-gene family, and excluded reads lacking a unique V-gene family. To address suspected cross-contamination and a sequencing artifact, a later analysis removed 592 highly shared, low-generation-probability nucleotide sequences. In a later analysis, a clonal expansion index was calculated for each public chain from normalized within-repertoire ranks of inferred template counts. In a later analysis, generation probabilities were computed using a VDJ recombination model fitted to out-of-frame rearrangements, and the results were checked against IGoR. In a later analysis, hypergeometric tests were used to score TCR-TCR, TCR-HLA and TCR-CMV co-occurrence, with a repertoire-size bias correction applied to TCR pairs. In a later analysis, false discovery rates were estimated by permuting HLA or CMV assignments 20 times. A later analysis grouped co-occurring TCRs with DBSCAN, adding TCRdist sequence similarity when clustering within HLA-allele-positive subsets. Co-occurrence clustering excluded repertoires with fewer than 30,000 or more than 120,000 public chains, plus five with anomalous nucleotide sharing. This is the immuneACCESS table as TCRdb keeps it, with only in-frame sequences that have V and J called. A part of the clones is gone; compared with another copy, unresolved V genes explain less than half, and the rest is unexplained. That table supplies the V and J calls and clone size; D and trimming were determined from the DNA. The sample records some 56,000 clones, around 80% of which are singletons. The top ten clones comprise 2.9% of the sample.

The cohort consisted of more than 650 healthy bone marrow donors. Cohort members were all nominally healthy when sampled, although unrecorded immune exposures were likely present. The donor tested CMV seronegative, placing the donor among the 350 or so seronegative members of the cohort. Each donor provided a peripheral blood sample, and peripheral blood mononuclear cells were used for TCR beta sequencing. Genomic DNA was extracted from the blood cell samples with the Qiagen DNeasy Blood Extraction Kit. Here the chain combines TRBV29-1 and TRBJ1-1; 12 junctional bases match TRBD1. The TCR originated in a man aged 45-65 years in good health and CMV-seronegative. The sequencing input was PBMCs. The CDR3 protein sequence reads: CSVEAEGQGAGNTEAFF. The nucleotide sequence is given as TGCAGCGTTGAAGCGGAGGGACAGGGGGCAGGGAACACTGAAGCTTTCTTT.